This T cell receptor (beta chain) was captured by sequencing in a study of T-cell memory formation after mild COVID-19. General study results and limits: Clones shrinking from day 15 to 85 showed even CD4/CD8 mixes; later expanders tilted CD4+.

TCRdb analysed the 5' RACE reads with MiXCR anew, one entry per CDR3 protein. The profile shows hundreds of thousands of distinct CDR3 sequences, 28% of them singletons. In the case of this clonotype: Antigen: not known.

V was pared by 4 bases and J by 6 bases, with 10 bases between. The CDR3 totals 12 residues. In germline, CDR1 is DFQATT, CDR2 SNEGSKA (reference sequence). The V call is TRBV20-1, the J call TRBJ1-5, with D unresolved. Sequencing was done on a sample of PBMCs or a T cell subset sorted from them (not recorded which). The receptor was isolated from an adult woman who had mild COVID-19 (a few samples of this study predate the infection). Cell type and time point are not known. The CDR3 is CSATAGSQPQHF. DNA for the CDR3: TGCAGTGCTACGGCTGGGAGTCAGCCCCAGCATTTT.